These 18 T cell receptor beta chains were sequenced from one sample in a study of T cell repertoires in cytomegalovirus infection. TCRdb re-called the reads with MiXCR, one entry per CDR3 protein. The sample has 100,000 or so distinct CDR3 sequences; approximately 45% are singletons. These receptors are not linked to any known antigen. Sequencing was performed on CD8+ T cells from cultured PBMCs, taken from culture after CMV antigen stimulation. All receptors derive from a human donor in good health (CMV status not recorded). Some clones in this sample may be carry-over from other donors' samples.

This clonotype was observed a handful of times. CDR3 amino acids: CASSFAGGTDEQFF. CDR3 DNA sequence: TGTGCCAGCAGTTTTGCGGGGGGGACGGATGAGCAGTTCTTC. The J gene is TRBJ2-1, the V gene TRBV6-5; 9 positions match TRBD2. Germline values: CDR1 MNHEY, CDR2 SVGAGI. The V segment lost 4 bases and the J segment 8 bases; nucleotides outside the gene matches: 6. CDR3 size: 14 residues.

This clonotype has a count of ten or more. V and J are TRBV7-6 and TRBJ2-7; D may be TRBD2 (6 bases). Trimming removed 1 base from V and 0 bases from J, with 16 bases in between. In germline, CDR1 is SGHVS, CDR2 FNYEAQ. The CDR3 loop spans 17 amino acids. This chain's CDR3 is CASSLDPPGTSSYEQYF. For the CDR3, the DNA is TGTGCCAGCAGCTTAGACCCCCCCGGGACTTCCTCCTACGAGCAGTACTTC.

The chain has TRBV18 and TRBJ2-7; 9 bases are a match to TRBD1. From germline, CDR1 is KGHSH and CDR2 LQKENI. V lost 2 bases to trimming and J lost 3 bases; unmatched junction nucleotides: 11. CDR3 length equals 17 residues. The CDR3 DNA reads as TGTGCCAGCTCACCAGCCGGGACAGGGTGGTTGAACTACGAGCAGTACTTC. Residues: CASSPAGTGWLNYEQYF.

This clonotype was recorded only once. V gene TRBV3-1 combines with J gene TRBJ2-2, with TRBD2 identical over 7 bases. The CDR3 contains 15 residues. Germline trimming cut 3 bases from V and 4 bases from J; bases unmatched to any gene: 5. Germline CDR1 reads LGHDT; CDR2 reads YNNKEL (reference sequence). The CDR3 nucleotides read TGTGCCAGCAGCCACACGTCGGGGGGCACCGGGGAGCTGTTTTTT. Encoded protein: CASSHTSGGTGELFF.

V is TRBV27 and J is TRBJ1-4; the D is unclear. Germline V lookup: CDR1 MNHEY, CDR2 SMNVEV (reference sequence). This CDR3 region has 14 residues. The V end was cut by 0 bases, the J end by 7 bases, with 9 bases between. CDR3 sequence (DNA): TGTGCCAGCAGTTTATCTAGGACCAGTGAAAAACTGTTTTTT. This gives the protein CASSLSRTSEKLFF.

This clonotype is classed as medium-sized (0.01 to 0.1%). V usage is TRBV5-4 and J usage is TRBJ2-1; the D gene is possibly TRBD1 (6 bases). V lost 8 bases, J lost 3 bases, and 12 bases lay in between. Germline V gives CDR1 SGHNT, CDR2 YYREEE (reference sequence). This CDR3 spans 13 amino acids. CDR3 nucleotide sequence: TGTGCCAGTAGTCTGGACAGCTACAATGAGCAGTTCTTC. As protein: CASSLDSYNEQFF.

This clonotype was detected only once. The V gene is TRBV7-3, the J gene TRBJ2-7; weak D call: TRBD2 (6 bases). V was clipped by 9 bases and J by 3 bases, with 9 bases between them. The CDR3 has 11 amino acids. Germline CDR1 SGHTA, CDR2 FQGTGA. The CDR3 bases are TGTGCCAGTCACGGGGGCTACGAGCAGTACTTC. Protein sequence: CASHGGYEQYF.

In this sample, this clonotype turned up a few times. The rearrangement uses TRBV2 and TRBJ1-1; D remains ambiguous. CDR1 SNHLY and CDR2 FYNNEI come from the germline V gene. Trimming pared 0 bases from V and 6 bases from J, leaving 11 bases between. The CDR3 runs 14 residues. CDR3 amino acids: CASSEALVRAEAFF. DNA for the CDR3: TGTGCCAGCAGTGAAGCACTGGTGCGCGCTGAAGCTTTCTTT.

The rearrangement joins TRBV24-1 to TRBJ2-3, with 10 bases matching TRBD2. Germline CDR1 and CDR2: KGHDR and SFDVKD. This CDR3 is 16 amino acids long. V gave up 3 bases and J gave up 4 bases; unmatched junction bases: 6. The CDR3 coding sequence is TGTGCCACCAGTGATCCTCCTAGCGGGGGCCCAGATACGCAGTATTTT. It specifies CATSDPPSGGPDTQYF.

This sequence joins TRBV2 and TRBJ1-5; no clear D gene. The CDR3 runs to 14 residues. The V and J ends lost 7 bases and 4 bases respectively, with 14 bases between them. Germline V CDR1 and CDR2: SNHLY, FYNNEI. Here the CDR3 DNA reads TGTGCCAGCACTCCCTTAGGCTTAAATCAGCCCCAGCATTTT. It yields the protein CASTPLGLNQPQHF.

CDR3 DNA: TGTGCCAGCAGACACGGGACAGGGGTTCCAGATACGCAGTATTTT. It yields the protein CASRHGTGVPDTQYF. The chain has TRBV12-3 or TRBV12-4 and TRBJ2-3; 10 nucleotides match TRBD1. With 6 bases clipped from V and 4 bases from J, the junction kept 7 bases outside the gene matches. The length of the CDR3 is 15 residues.

V gene TRBV4-1 combines with J gene TRBJ2-7; D not certain. This CDR3 comprises 10 residues. Looked up from germline, CDR1 is MGHRA and CDR2 is YSYEKL. V was pared by 6 bases and J by 4 bases, with 4 bases between. CDR3: CASRTYEQYV. The CDR3 bases are TGCGCCAGCAGAACATACGAGCAGTACGTC.

This clonotype was seen more than once but under ten times. The chain recombines TRBV7-2 with TRBJ2-5; 8 positions match TRBD1. The germline V gene has CDR1 SGHTA and CDR2 FQGNSA. The V gene end was trimmed by 5 bases and the J gene end by 2 bases; junction bases not matched to a gene: 10. The CDR3 totals 16 residues. DNA for the CDR3: TGTGCCAGCAGCCCAGACAGGGGAAGGGGGCAAGAGACCCAGTACTTC. Protein product: CASSPDRGRGQETQYF.

This clonotype was counted between two and nine times. This chain connects TRBV7-8 to TRBJ2-1; D uncertain. V was cut by 0 bases and J by 9 bases, with 6 bases left in between. The length of the CDR3 is 12 residues. Germline loops: CDR1 SGHVS, CDR2 FQNEAQ. The CDR3 sequence: CASSLAAPEQFF. The CDR3 coding sequence is TGTGCCAGCAGCTTAGCCGCGCCTGAGCAGTTCTTC.

The J gene is TRBJ2-1, the V gene TRBV2, with 8 positions matching TRBD2. Germline V CDR1 and CDR2: SNHLY, FYNNEI. The CDR3 totals 16 residues. The trim removed 9 bases at V and 1 base at J, leaving 11 bases unmatched. The CDR3 here is CARARPTSASYNEQFF. As DNA, the CDR3 is TGTGCCAGGGCCCGTCCGACTAGCGCGTCCTACAATGAGCAGTTCTTC.

This sequence joins TRBV12-3 or TRBV12-4 and TRBJ1-1; no reliable D call. Trimming shortened V by 8 bases and J by 5 bases, and 18 bases separated the two germline ends. The CDR3 totals 14 residues. The CDR3 region has the DNA TGTGCCAGCTCCTCAACCGCGGGGTGGACTGAAGCTTTCTTT. This encodes CASSSTAGWTEAFF.

This clonotype has only a few counts. The rearrangement links TRBV19 to TRBJ1-1; TRBD1 matches 8 bases. In germline, CDR1 is LNHDA, CDR2 SQIVND (reference sequence). V dropped 7 bases and J dropped 2; count of bases not matched to a gene: 6. CDR3 length: 14 residues. The CDR3 nucleotides are TGTGCCAGTATGATGGACAGGGAAAACACTGAAGCTTTCTTT. Amino acid sequence: CASMMDRENTEAFF.

This clonotype has a handful of counts. The V gene is TRBV12-3 or TRBV12-4, the J gene TRBJ1-1; 9 bases line up with TRBD1. Trimming took 6 bases from V and 6 from J; bases not matched to a gene: 2. The CDR3 has 12 residues. CDR3 nucleotide sequence: TGTGCCAGCAGCAGACAGGGGGCTGAAGCTTTCTTT. Protein sequence: CASSRQGAEAFF.